Below, 30 T cell receptor beta chains from the same sample are listed, as sequenced in a study of T cells in women clearing cervical HPV infection. Sequenced by immunoSEQ multiplex PCR; TCRdb stores in-frame clones only, minus some. The sample table includes 20,000 to 30,000 clones. Sequenced sample: blood buffy coat. The source is a woman aged 18 to 75 with a cervical HPV16 infection that either progressed to CIN3+ or cleared (not recorded which).

The CDR3 DNA, read in part, is TGTGCCAGCAGCTTGATGGGACAGAAAGAGACC. This sequence encodes CASSLMGQKET. The CDR3 in its entirety is CASSLMGQKETQYF. The V gene is TRBV5-5, the J gene TRBJ2-5; 7 bases map to TRBD1. Read coverage stops 3 residues before the CDR3 terminus; the germline J gene supplies the remainder. Germline lookup yields CDR1 SGHKS and CDR2 YYEKEE (reference sequence). This CDR3 contains 14 residues. V trimming: 1 base; J trimming: 3 bases; junction bases outside the gene matches: 3.

On this clone: The missing CDR3 end, 3 residues past where the read stops, is filled in from the germline J gene. The V gene is TRBV11-2, the J gene TRBJ2-7; 13 bases are shared with TRBD2. The CDR3 consists of 15 residues. Trimming removed 7 bases from V and 3 bases from J; junction bases left unmatched: 6. CDR1 SGHAT and CDR2 FQNNGV come from the germline V gene. The CDR3 reads CASTGRTSGSYEQYF. The sequenced part of the CDR3 DNA is TGTGCCAGCACCGGACGGACTAGCGGGAGCTACGAG.

A word on this clone: The read falls 3 residues short of the CDR3 end, and the missing part is taken from the germline J gene. This chain links TRBV20-1 with TRBJ2-6; unclear D gene. The V end was cut by 5 bases, the J end by 2 bases, with 7 bases between. Germline V lookup: CDR1 DFQATT, CDR2 SNEGSKA (reference sequence). The CDR3 runs 13 residues. CDR3 DNA, as far as it was read: TGCAGTGCTCCCAGAGCTGGGGCCAACGTC. Amino acid sequence: CSAPRAGANV. Given in full, the CDR3 is CSAPRAGANVLTF.

To note about this clone: Read coverage stops 3 residues before the CDR3 terminus; the germline J gene supplies the remainder. This sequence joins TRBV19 and TRBJ1-5, with TRBD1 matching 7 bases. Per germline, CDR1 LNHDA and CDR2 SQIVND (reference sequence). The V gene end was trimmed by 2 bases and the J gene end by 4 bases; junction bases not matched to a gene: 5. CDR3 length: 15 residues. The CDR3 DNA, read in part, is TGTGCCAGTAGTATAAACAGGGGCGCGAATCAGCCC. Encoded protein: CASSINRGANQP. The entire CDR3 sequence reads CASSINRGANQPQHF.

As to this clone: The read ends 3 residues early relative to the CDR3; the germline J gene fills the gap. The J gene is TRBJ1-5, the V gene TRBV2, with 9 bases matching TRBD1. Trimming at V came to 2 bases and at J to 4 bases, leaving 3 bases not matched to a gene. Per the germline V gene, CDR1 is SNHLY and CDR2 is FYNNEI. This CDR3 has 15 residues. The CDR3 DNA, read in part, is TGTGCCAGCAGTGAAACGGACAGGGGAAATCAGCCC. This encodes CASSETDRGNQP. The CDR3 reads in full as CASSETDRGNQPQHF.

Comments on this clone: The read falls 3 residues short of the CDR3 end, and the missing part is taken from the germline J gene. This sequence joins TRBV29-1 and TRBJ2-2; no clear D. Trimming took 6 bases from V and 4 from J, leaving 9 bases between them. The CDR3 consists of 12 residues. Germline loops: CDR1 SQVTM, CDR2 ANQGSEA. The sequenced part of the CDR3 DNA is TGCAGCGTCATGACTGGCACCGGGGAG. This gives the protein CSVMTGTGE. The complete CDR3 protein is CSVMTGTGELFF.

A word on this clone: The missing CDR3 end, 3 residues past where the read stops, is filled in from the germline J gene. The gene calls are TRBV7-9 and TRBJ1-3; D gene unclear. The CDR3 contains 15 residues. Germline V gives CDR1 SEHNR, CDR2 FQNEAQ (reference sequence). The ends were cut back, 6 bases at V and 0 bases at J, with 12 bases in the middle. This CDR3 reads CASRPTTGSGNTIYF. The sequenced part of the CDR3 DNA is TGTGCCAGCAGACCTACGACGGGCTCTGGAAACACC.

For this clone: Read sequence stops 3 residues before the CDR3 end, and the germline J gene provides the missing end. J is TRBJ2-1 and V is TRBV7-7, with 9 bases fitting TRBD1. Germline CDR1 and CDR2: SSHAT and FNYEAQ (reference sequence). V was pared by 4 bases and J by 7 bases, with 5 bases of the junction left unmatched. CDR3 length: 14 residues. The DNA read from the CDR3 is TGTGCCAGCAGCTCGGGGACAGGGAGAAATGAG. Translation: CASSSGTGRNE. The entire CDR3 protein is CASSSGTGRNEQFF. The full variable domain, rest sourced from reference TRBV7-7 and TRBJ2-1, is GAGVSQSPRYKVTKRGQDVTLRCDPISSHATLYWYQQALGQGPEFLTYFNYEAQPDKSGLPSDRFSAERPEGSISTLTIQRTEQRDSAMYRCASSSGTGRNEQFFGPGTRLTVL.

With respect to this clone: A junction end diverges from the germline sequence, so it may reflect a read error. Sequencing ends 3 residues short of the CDR3 end; the germline J gene provides the rest. This chain connects TRBV7-9 to TRBJ1-2, with 7 bases matching TRBD1. CDR1 SEHNR and CDR2 FQNEAQ come from the germline V gene (reference sequence). The CDR3 has 14 amino acids. Partial CDR3 DNA: TGTGCCAGCACCTTAACACAGGGGTCGGCCGGC. Translating it yields CASTLTQGSAG. The whole CDR3 reads CASTLTQGSAGYTF. Full variable domain (rest looked up from reference TRBV7-9 and TRBJ1-2): DTGVSQNPRHKITKRGQNVTFRCDPISEHNRLYWYRQTLGQGPEFLTYFQNEAQLEKSRLLSDRFSAERPKGSFSTLEIQRTEQGDSAMYLCASTLTQGSAGYTFGSGTRLTVV.

Concerning this clone itself: Read sequence stops 3 residues before the CDR3 end, and the germline J gene provides the missing end. The chain joins TRBV7-9 to TRBJ1-1; the D gene is possibly TRBD1 (6 bases). This CDR3 spans 15 amino acids. CDR1 and CDR2 (germline): SEHNR, FQNEAQ (reference sequence). Trimming took off 0 bases at V and 4 bases at J, with 12 bases between the two ends. CDR3: CASSLAYGGGTEAFF. Incomplete CDR3 DNA: TGTGCCAGCAGCTTAGCGTATGGAGGGGGCACTGAA.

Comment on this clone: The read ends 3 residues before the CDR3 terminus; that terminus is restored from the germline J gene. The V and J genes are TRBV7-3 and TRBJ1-1; the D gene is possibly TRBD1 (5 bases). With 1 base removed from V and 7 bases from J, the gap between germline ends came to 13 bases. Germline-derived CDR1 and CDR2 are SGHTA and FQGTGA. The CDR3 totals 14 residues. The DNA read from the CDR3 is TGTGCCAGCAGCTTAAATCCCCGTGACAGTGAA. It encodes CASSLNPRDSE. The whole CDR3 protein is CASSLNPRDSEAFF.

On this clone: Coverage ceases 3 residues before the CDR3 finishes, and the germline J gene fills in the end. The chain carries TRBV7-3 and TRBJ2-7, with D possibly being TRBD1 (5 bases). CDR1 and CDR2 from the germline V gene are SGHTA and FQGTGA. V lost 3 bases to trimming and J lost 3 bases, with 9 bases between them. The CDR3 is made up of 13 amino acids. The CDR3 bases that were read are TGTGCCAGCAGCTTTGACAGCCACTACGAG. It codes for CASSFDSHYE. The complete CDR3 sequence is CASSFDSHYEQYF.

Concerning this clone itself: The sequence runs out 3 residues before the end of the CDR3; the remainder is reconstructed from the germline J gene. The V call is TRBV28, the J call TRBJ1-2; the D is unclear. V lost 6 bases, J lost 5 bases, and 25 bases lay in between. This CDR3 comprises 17 residues. Germline-derived CDR1 and CDR2 are MDHEN and SYDVKM. The CDR3 loop is CASSKNEGEGQRYGYTF. The DNA read from the CDR3 is TGTGCCAGCAGCAAAAATGAGGGTGAGGGCCAGCGGTATGGC.

For this clone: The read ends 3 residues before the CDR3 terminus; that terminus is restored from the germline J gene. The V gene is TRBV20-1, the J gene TRBJ1-2; weak D call: TRBD1 (6 bases). The germline V gene has CDR1 DFQATT and CDR2 SNEGSKA (reference sequence). Trimming cost V 5 bases and J 2 bases, with 15 bases left between them. This CDR3 is built from 14 residues. The CDR3 DNA, read in part, is TGCAGTGCTTACGCGACAGGAGTGAACTATGGC. It translates to CSAYATGVNYG. The full CDR3 protein is CSAYATGVNYGYTF.

In the case of this clone: Read data end 3 residues before the CDR3 end; the end is taken from the germline J gene. The rearrangement links TRBV7-6 to TRBJ2-2; 7 nucleotides line up with TRBD1. V trimming: 8 bases; J trimming: 7 bases; junction bases outside the gene matches: 10. Germline V gene data show CDR1 as SGHVS and CDR2 as FNYEAQ. The CDR3 contains 14 residues. CDR3 region: CASSRGGVSGELFF. CDR3 bases read: TGTGCCAGCTCCAGAGGGGGCGTCAGCGGGGAG. The full variable domain, completed using reference TRBV7-6 and TRBJ2-2, is GAGVSQSPRYKVTKRGQDVALRCDPISGHVSLYWYRQALGQGPEFLTYFNYEAQQDKSGLPNDRFSAERPEGSISTLTIQRTEQRDSAMYRCASSRGGVSGELFFGEGSRLTVL.

CDR3 protein: CASSLAGQTLSPLFF. CDR3 DNA (partial): TGCGCCAGCAGCTTGGCGGGACAGACACTTTCACCA. The chain couples TRBV5-1 to TRBJ1-4; TRBD1 agrees at 7 bases. The read falls 3 residues short of the CDR3 end, and the missing part is taken from the germline J gene. Germline V lookup: CDR1 SGHRS, CDR2 YFSETQ. This CDR3 contains 15 residues.

On this clone itself: The read comes to an end 3 residues before the CDR3 does, leaving the germline J gene to fill in the end. V and J are TRBV6-4 and TRBJ2-3; TRBD2 might be the D (6 bases). Trimming removed 0 bases at V and 4 bases at J, with 11 bases between. Germline assignment: CDR1 MRHNA and CDR2 SNTAGT. The CDR3 is made up of 15 amino acids. The covered CDR3 bases are TGTGCCAGCAGTGACTCGAGGTCTAGCGCAGATACG. Its translation: CASSDSRSSADT. The CDR3 as a whole reads CASSDSRSSADTQYF.

CDR3 DNA, as far as it was read: TGTGCCAGCAGCTTAGGAGGGACTAGCTACGAC. This gives the protein CASSLGGTSYD. Given in full, the CDR3 is CASSLGGTSYDYTF. This chain uses TRBV7-9 with TRBJ1-2, with a possible D match to TRBD1 (5 bases). The read comes to an end 3 residues before the CDR3 does, leaving the germline J gene to fill in the end. Germline CDR1 is SEHNR and CDR2 is FQNEAQ (reference sequence). This CDR3 has 14 amino acids.

CDR3 region: CASSRPQGNTEAFF. The sequenced part of the CDR3 DNA is TGTGCCAGCAGCCGACCTCAGGGTAACACTGAA. The chain carries TRBV7-9 and TRBJ1-1, with D possibly matching TRBD1 (5 bases). Read data end 3 residues before the CDR3 end; the end is taken from the germline J gene. V lost 5 bases to trimming and J lost 2 bases, with 12 bases between them. Germline V gene data show CDR1 as SEHNR and CDR2 as FQNEAQ (reference sequence). CDR3 length: 14 amino acids.

A remark on this clone: The CDR3 end lies 3 residues beyond the end of the read and is filled in from the germline J gene. This sequence joins TRBV29-1 and TRBJ1-6; a possible D gene is TRBD1 (6 bases). Germline values: CDR1 SQVTM, CDR2 ANQGSEA. Trimming stripped 4 bases from V and 8 bases from J, with 12 bases between. The CDR3 covers 13 residues. Partial CDR3 DNA: TGCAGCGTTGGAGGGACAAGGGATTCACCC. Protein sequence: CSVGGTRDSP. The full CDR3 reads CSVGGTRDSPLHF. Supplemented by reference TRBV29-1 and TRBJ1-6, the full variable domain reads SAVISQKPSRDICQRGTSLTIQCQVDSQVTMMFWYRQQPGQSLTLIATANQGSEATYESGFVIDKFPISRPNLTFSTLTVSNMSPEDSSIYLCSVGGTRDSPLHFGNGTRLTVT.

Worth noting for this clone: The read terminates 3 residues ahead of where the CDR3 ends, so the germline J gene completes it. The chain combines TRBV19 with TRBJ1-5, with 7 positions matching TRBD1. V lost 3 bases, J lost 3 bases, and 11 bases stayed unmatched. The CDR3 is 17 residues long. Germline lookup yields CDR1 LNHDA and CDR2 SQIVND (reference sequence). The CDR3 bases that were read are TGTGCCAGTAGTATTATCGGGTGGCAGGGGGACAATCAGCCC. This codes for CASSIIGWQGDNQP. The whole CDR3 protein reads CASSIIGWQGDNQPQHF.

Concerning this clone itself: Coverage ceases 3 residues before the CDR3 finishes, and the germline J gene fills in the end. The gene calls are TRBV29-1 and TRBJ2-7; 9 bases match TRBD1. J lost 6 bases, V lost 5 bases, and 8 bases had no gene match. The CDR3 length is 13 residues. The germline V gene encodes CDR1 SQVTM and CDR2 ANQGSEA. The CDR3 DNA, read in part, is TGCAGCGTTTCAACCGGGACAGGGACCGAG. It encodes CSVSTGTGTE. The full CDR3 is CSVSTGTGTEQYF.

The CDR3 reads CASSQTGVGTEAFF. The part of the CDR3 DNA that was read is TGCGCCAGCAGCCAAACAGGGGTAGGGACTGAA. J is TRBJ1-1 and V is TRBV5-1, with 7 bases matching TRBD1. The DNA ends 3 residues before the CDR3 does, and the rest of the CDR3 is filled in from the germline J gene. CDR1 and CDR2 (germline): SGHRS, YFSETQ. J gave up 5 bases and V 4 bases, and 8 bases lay outside the gene matches. The CDR3 runs to 14 residues.

To note about this clone: The read ends 3 residues shy of where the CDR3 ends; the end is completed using the germline J gene. This sequence joins TRBV5-1 and TRBJ2-1; 8 bases agree with TRBD2. The CDR3 covers 13 residues. Germline V gene lookup returns CDR1 SGHRS and CDR2 YFSETQ. The V segment lost 5 bases and the J segment 9 bases; nucleotides outside the gene matches: 7. The CDR3: CASSPGGVAEQFF. The part of the CDR3 DNA that was read is TGCGCCAGCAGTCCCGGGGGGGTGGCTGAG.

As concerns this clone: The observed sequence ends 3 residues before the CDR3 terminus, with the missing tail filled in from the germline J gene. This chain connects TRBV14 to TRBJ1-5, with D maybe TRBD1 (6 bases). The CDR3 is made up of 15 amino acids. The germline V and J ends were trimmed by 0 bases and 7 bases, with 13 bases remaining between them. CDR1 is SGHDN, CDR2 FVKESK, per germline. The CDR3 DNA, read in part, is TGTGCCAGCAGCCAAGATTCAGGGGCGAGACAGCCC. It yields the protein CASSQDSGARQP. The entire CDR3 is CASSQDSGARQPQHF.

With respect to this clone: Coverage ceases 3 residues before the CDR3 finishes, and the germline J gene fills in the end. The chain carries TRBV5-1 and TRBJ2-1; D may be TRBD2 (5 bases). Germline CDR1 SGHRS, CDR2 YFSETQ. V dropped 4 bases and J dropped 0 bases, with 14 bases sitting between them. The CDR3 spans 16 residues. The part of the CDR3 DNA that was read is TGCGCCAGCAGCCCTCTAGCAACGAGCTCCTACAATGAG. It yields the protein CASSPLATSSYNE. The CDR3 reads in full as CASSPLATSSYNEQFF.

Concerning this clone itself: The CDR3 end lies 3 residues beyond the end of the read and is filled in from the germline J gene. The J gene is TRBJ2-1, the V gene TRBV6-1, with 8 bases fitting TRBD2. The CDR3 extends over 15 amino acids. CDR1 MNHNS and CDR2 SASEGT come from the germline V gene. V lost 3 bases and J lost 7; bases outside the gene matches: 8. The CDR3 loop is CASSEWAGGRNEQFF. CDR3 DNA (partial): TGTGCCAGCAGTGAGTGGGCGGGAGGTCGGAATGAG.

Of note for this clone: The read terminates 3 residues ahead of where the CDR3 ends, so the germline J gene completes it. The V gene is TRBV30, the J gene TRBJ2-3, with D possibly being TRBD2 (7 bases). Germline V lookup: CDR1 GTSNPN, CDR2 SVGIG (reference sequence). The CDR3 runs to 13 residues. The covered CDR3 bases are TGTGCCTGGAGTATAGGGGGGGGCCAGCCG. Its translation: CAWSIGGGQP. The full CDR3 protein is CAWSIGGGQPQYF.

To note about this clone: The read terminates 3 residues ahead of where the CDR3 ends, so the germline J gene completes it. The chain recombines TRBV9 with TRBJ2-1; D call uncertain. The CDR3 is 19 residues long. Germline CDR1 SGDLS, CDR2 YYNGEE. V lost 4 bases, J lost 7 bases, and 30 bases lay in between. CDR3 protein: CASSTPLDLALESANEQFF. The sequenced CDR3 bases are TGTGCCAGCAGCACCCCCCTCGATCTGGCGCTAGAGAGCGCGAATGAG.

As for this clone: Read coverage stops 3 residues before the CDR3 terminus; the germline J gene supplies the remainder. This chain uses TRBV7-9 with TRBJ1-1; no reliable D call. The germline V gene encodes CDR1 SEHNR and CDR2 FQNEAQ (reference sequence). The CDR3 loop spans 12 amino acids. CDR3 in amino acids: CASSSTLGTAFF. The sequenced part of the CDR3 DNA is TGTGCCAGCAGCTCCACCCTAGGTACG.